This is a list of T cell receptor beta chains from one sample in a study of OX40 agonist ivuxolimab in advanced cancers. Repertoires were generated with immunoSEQ multiplex PCR, while TCRdb's copy carries only in-frame clones and drops some. The table includes roughly 100,000 clones, 90% detected once. The sequences come from CD4+ or CD8+ T cells sorted from blood, collected in a trial of the OX40 agonist ivuxolimab. Source of these receptors: an adult with an advanced solid tumor such as melanoma, head and neck, liver or kidney cancer. The CDR3 runs from the conserved cysteine through the conserved F or W. Each record gives: V gene, clone size, D gene, J gene, CDR3 DNA, CDR3 protein. A D gene is named only where the DNA matches it firmly. Not every row has a clone size; where given, it reads once, few, many or a size class.

>TRBV14|-|-|TRBJ1-1
TGTGCCAGCAGCGTGGTAAGGACTCCGAAGACTGAAGCTTTCTTT
CASSVVRTPKTEAFF
>TRBV11-2|-|-|TRBJ2-5
TGTGCCAGCAGCCAGGTGACAGCTGGAGAGACCCAGTACTTC
CASSQVTAGETQYF
>TRBV2|-|TRBD2|TRBJ2-7
TGTGCCAGCAATACAGCGGGGGAGCAGTACTTC
CASNTAGEQYF
>TRBV5-1|-|TRBD2|TRBJ2-1
TGCGCCAGCAGCTTGTTCGGGGGGTACAATGAGCAGTTCTTC
CASSLFGGYNEQFF
>TRBV18|-|TRBD2|TRBJ2-3
TGTGCCAGCACCGTTGCTAGCGGATACACAGATACGCAGTATTTT
CASTVASGYTDTQYF
>TRBV10-2|once|-|TRBJ2-3
TGCGCCAGCATGATCTTCGGTCGTCCAGATACGCAGTATTTT
CASMIFGRPDTQYF
>TRBV6-1|-|-|TRBJ2-5
TGTGCCAGCAGTGAAGCTCCAGGGCGCCAAGAGACCCAGTACTTC
CASSEAPGRQETQYF
>TRBV29-1|-|-|TRBJ1-2
TGCAGCGCCAGTTTTGGGACCCCGGAGGGCTACACCTTC
CSASFGTPEGYTF
>TRBV29-1|-|-|TRBJ2-5
TGCAGCGTAGCAGTGGGAGGTGAGACCCAGTACTTC
CSVAVGGETQYF
>TRBV27|-|TRBD1|TRBJ2-7
TGTGCCAGCAGTTTGGGACAGGTAAACTACGAGCAGTACTTC
CASSLGQVNYEQYF
>TRBV7-3|-|TRBD1|TRBJ2-4
TGTGCCAGCAGCCGTGGACAGGGAAACATTCAGTACTTC
CASSRGQGNIQYF
>TRBV6-6|-|-|TRBJ2-5
TGTGCCAGCAGTTACTCATGGCTCCAAGAGACCCAGTACTTC
CASSYSWLQETQYF
>TRBV7-2|-|TRBD1|TRBJ1-5
TGTGCCAGCAGCCAAAGACAGGGAGATCAGCCCCAGCATTTT
CASSQRQGDQPQHF
>TRBV6-1|-|TRBD1|TRBJ2-1
TGTGCCAGCACCGAGGGGACAGGGACCAATGAGCAGTTCTTC
CASTEGTGTNEQFF
>TRBV29-1|-|TRBD1|TRBJ2-7
TGCAGCGCAGGACGAGGACAGGGGTACGAGCAGTACTTC
CSAGRGQGYEQYF
>TRBV7-2|few|TRBD1|TRBJ2-6
TGTGCCAGCAGTCCCAGGGGGGGACAGGGACGAACTGGGGCCAACGTCCTGACTTTC
CASSPRGGQGRTGANVLTF
>TRBV10-1|-|-|TRBJ1-1
TGCGCCAGCAGGGTTAAGGGGGGCAGCACTGAAGCTTTCTTT
CASRVKGGSTEAFF
>TRBV30|once|-|TRBJ1-1
TGTGCCTTATATTTGAACACTGAAGCTTTCTTT
CALYLNTEAFF
>TRBV19|-|-|TRBJ1-3
TGTGCCAGCAAAACAGATCCCTCTGGAAACACCATATATTTT
CASKTDPSGNTIYF
>TRBV27|-|-|TRBJ2-2
TGTGCCAGCTCCCCGGGTGACCGAGGGTACACCGGGGAGCTGTTTTTT
CASSPGDRGYTGELFF
>TRBV18|-|-|TRBJ2-1
TGTGCCAGCCTTCGCGGAAATGAGCAGTTCTTC
CASLRGNEQFF
>TRBV20-1|-|-|TRBJ1-2
TGCAGTGCGGGCGATAACTATGGCTACACCTTC
CSAGDNYGYTF
>TRBV7-9|-|TRBD1|TRBJ2-5
TGTGCCAGCGTACAGGGGGGAGGCTTGGAGACCCAGTACTTC
CASVQGGGLETQYF
>TRBV27|-|-|TRBJ1-5
TGTGCCAGCAGTCCCAGGGAGTGGAGTCAGCCCCAGCATTTT
CASSPREWSQPQHF
>TRBV28|-|TRBD1|TRBJ1-2
TGTGCCAGCAGTTCAGCGACAGGGGGCTTAGGGGGCTACACCTTC
CASSSATGGLGGYTF
>TRBV7-3|-|-|TRBJ1-5
TGTGCCAGCAGCGTCGACAGGAATCAGCCCCAGCATTTT
CASSVDRNQPQHF
>TRBV19|few|TRBD1|TRBJ2-1
TGTGCCAGTAGTATAGGGGGACAGAGAAATGAGCAGTTCTTC
CASSIGGQRNEQFF
>TRBV29-1|-|TRBD2|TRBJ2-3
TGCAGCGTTGAAGGCAGCGGGGGGGGCACAGATACGCAGTATTTT
CSVEGSGGGTDTQYF
>TRBV27|-|-|TRBJ2-3
TGTGCCAGCAGTTTATGGGGCAGGGGAGGCACAGATACGCAGTATTTT
CASSLWGRGGTDTQYF
>TRBV27|-|-|TRBJ2-2
TGTGCCAGCTCAGGAAGCCGGCTCGCCGGGGAGCTGTTTTTT
CASSGSRLAGELFF
>TRBV15|-|-|TRBJ2-1
TGTGCCACCTCAGGTTACAATGAGCAGTTCTTC
CATSGYNEQFF
>TRBV6-5|-|-|TRBJ2-5
TGTGCCGGCAGTTACTCTGAGGCAGGGGACCAGACCCAGTACTTC
CAGSYSEAGDQTQYF
>TRBV5-6|-|TRBD1|TRBJ2-7
TGTGCCAGCAGCGGAGCAGGGGGTCGCTACGAGCAGTACTTC
CASSGAGGRYEQYF
>TRBV30|-|TRBD1|TRBJ2-7
TGTGCCTGGATGTCAGGGGGCGGCGAGCAGTACTTC
CAWMSGGGEQYF
>TRBV18|-|-|TRBJ2-7
TGTGCCAGCTCTCCAAGGGTCGGCGAGCAGTACTTC
CASSPRVGEQYF
>TRBV28|-|-|TRBJ1-1
TGTGCCAGCAGTTTATTAATGGGGGGGACTGAAGCTTTCTTT
CASSLLMGGTEAFF
>TRBV18|-|-|TRBJ1-4
TGTGCCAGCTCACCCGGGGGCCCTAATGAAAAACTGTTTTTT
CASSPGGPNEKLFF
>TRBV15|once|-|TRBJ1-2
TGTGCCACCAGCAATGAGGGCCCGGATGGCTACACCTTC
CATSNEGPDGYTF
>TRBV10-3|-|TRBD1|TRBJ1-5
TGTGCCATCAGTGATGGGACAGGGCGCAATCAGCCCCAGCATTTT
CAISDGTGRNQPQHF
>TRBV11-2|-|TRBD1|TRBJ2-2
TGTGCCAGCAGCCAACGACAGGGTGCCACCGGGGAGCTGTTTTTT
CASSQRQGATGELFF
>TRBV7-2|once|-|TRBJ2-7
TGTGCCAGCAGCGCCACTCCTTACGAGCAGTACTTC
CASSATPYEQYF
>TRBV29-1|-|TRBD1|TRBJ1-3
TGCAGCGTTGAAGTGGACCGACAGGGTTTAAGAAACACCATATATTTT
CSVEVDRQGLRNTIYF
>TRBV30|-|TRBD1|TRBJ2-3
TGTGCCTGGGACAGGGGACTCTCCGATACGCAGTATTTT
CAWDRGLSDTQYF
>TRBV11-2|-|TRBD2|TRBJ2-5
TGTGCCAGCACCTATAGCGGGGGGGGCCAAGAGACCCAGTACTTC
CASTYSGGGQETQYF
>TRBV30|-|TRBD2|TRBJ2-1
TGTGCCGGGAGGGTCCCGGGGAACGTTGTAAATGAGCAGTTCTTC
CAGRVPGNVVNEQFF
>TRBV5-1|once|TRBD1|TRBJ2-1
TGCGCCAGCAGCTTTTTCGGGACAGGGATCGTGAATGAGCAGTTCTTC
CASSFFGTGIVNEQFF
>TRBV20-1|-|TRBD2|TRBJ2-1
TGCAGTGCTTGGACTAGCGGGGAGCAGTTCTTC
CSAWTSGEQFF
>TRBV10-1|-|-|TRBJ1-4
TGCGCCAGCAGTAAGGGAAGGGGGTGGACTAATGAAAAACTGTTTTTT
CASSKGRGWTNEKLFF
>TRBV19|-|TRBD2|TRBJ2-1
TGTGCCAGTAGTAGCGGGGGGGGTATAAATGAGCAGTTCTTC
CASSSGGGINEQFF
>TRBV28|-|-|TRBJ1-1
TGTGCCAGCAGTTCTTGGGGCATGGGCACTGAAGCTTTCTTT
CASSSWGMGTEAFF
>TRBV7-2|-|-|TRBJ2-3
TGTGCCAGCAGCTTGGAGAGAACAGCGGTCACAGATACGCAGTATTTT
CASSLERTAVTDTQYF
>TRBV6-6|-|TRBD1|TRBJ2-7
TGTGCCAGCAGTTACATGGGACAGAGATACGAGCAGTACTTC
CASSYMGQRYEQYF
>TRBV5-1|-|-|TRBJ1-4
TGCGCCAGCAGCCGTGCTGCACAGTCTAATGAAAAACTGTTTTTT
CASSRAAQSNEKLFF
>TRBV28|-|TRBD1|TRBJ1-2
TGTGCCAGCAGTCCTGGACAGGGGCTCTATGGCTACACCTTC
CASSPGQGLYGYTF
>TRBV6-5|-|TRBD1|TRBJ2-1
TGTGCCAGCAGTTCCGACAGGGGGGGCTACAATGAGCAGTTCTTC
CASSSDRGGYNEQFF